The clone carrying this T cell receptor beta chain was recorded a few times. This record belongs to a study of T cells in Graves' hyperthyroidism and ophthalmopathy. Trimming cost V 5 bases and J 0 bases, with 14 bases left between them. CDR1 DFQATT and CDR2 SNEGSKA come from the germline V gene (reference sequence). The CDR3 consists of 15 residues. From RNA transcripts, TCR beta CDR3 regions were amplified. HTBI primers were employed in a first-round RT-PCR of the TCR CDR3. TCRdb itself ran the multiplex PCR reads through MiXCR, one entry per CDR3 protein. The data contain 550,000 to 800,000 distinct CDR3 sequences, roughly 17% of them singletons. Stable Graves' hyperthyroidism meant no ophthalmopathy progression within 18 months.

This clonotype originated in a man in his forties or fifties with Graves' hyperthyroidism. The sequenced material came from blood. This chain uses TRBV20-1 with TRBJ1-3; no clear D. DNA for the CDR3: TGCAGTGCTCCGCACCTGGGGAACTCTGGAAACACCATATATTTT. Its translation is CSAPHLGNSGNTIYF.